This T cell receptor (beta chain) was recovered during a study of T cells in Graves' hyperthyroidism and ophthalmopathy. This clonotype has a count of ten or more. The V gene's germline CDR1 is MNHEY and CDR2 SMNVEV (reference sequence). The CDR3 totals 17 residues. Germline trimming cut 2 bases from V and 4 bases from J; bases unmatched to any gene: 12. RNA transcripts were the template for amplifying TCR beta CDR3 regions. The TCR CDR3 was amplified in a first-round RT-PCR using the HTBI primer set. One entry per CDR3 protein results from TCRdb running MiXCR on the multiplex PCR reads. This table has about 180,000 distinct CDR3 sequences, about 18% appearing once.

This sequence joins TRBV27 and TRBJ2-3; TRBD1 matches 7 bases. The receptor comes from a woman in her 50s with Graves' hyperthyroidism. Sequencing used blood. CDR3 nucleotides: TGTGCCAGCAGTTTAATCTGGCGGAGGCAGGGGGCAGATACGCAGTATTTT. Its translation is CASSLIWRRQGADTQYF.